A selection of T cell receptor beta chains follows, all from one sample in a study of cytomegalovirus exposure and HLA in healthy donors. Profiled with immunoSEQ multiplex PCR; TCRdb holds only in-frame clones, not every one. The top ten clones hold 8.7% of a sample with around 140,000 clones, roughly 86% of them seen once. Sequencing was carried out using PBMCs. All receptors derive from a man aged 18 to 30 in good health and CMV-seropositive. The CDR3 runs from the conserved cysteine through the conserved F or W. The D gene is left open where the match is weak. Size is stated for part of the rows, as once, few or many counts, or as a class when the clone is expanded.

V gene	clone size	D gene	J gene	CDR3 DNA	CDR3 protein
TRBV11-2	NA	NA	TRBJ1-5	TGTGCCAGCAGCTTGACGGCGGGGAGCAATCAGCCCCAGCATTTT	CASSLTAGSNQPQHF
TRBV19	few	TRBD2	TRBJ2-7	TGTGCCAGTAGTCCGACTAGCGGGGCGATCTACGAGCAGTACTTC	CASSPTSGAIYEQYF
TRBV15	NA	NA	TRBJ2-1	TGTGCCACCAGCAGAGATTGGGGCTCTACAGCGGGCAATGAGCAGTTCTTC	CATSRDWGSTAGNEQFF
TRBV2	NA	NA	TRBJ1-1	TGTGCCAGCAGTTTCCGGACAGAGGAGGCTTTCTTT	CASSFRTEEAFF
TRBV2	NA	TRBD1	TRBJ1-5	TGTGCCAGCAGGGGGGACAGGGTAGGTAAAAGCAATCAGCCCCAGCATTTT	CASRGDRVGKSNQPQHF
TRBV28	NA	NA	TRBJ2-1	TGTGCCAGCACCCCCGGTAATCTGGAGCAGTTCTTC	CASTPGNLEQFF
TRBV25-1	once	NA	TRBJ2-1	TGTGCCACCACGCTAGCTGCAAATGAGCAGTTCTTC	CATTLAANEQFF
TRBV6-1	NA	NA	TRBJ1-2	TGTGCCAGCAGTGAAAGGCGGCGCGGCAGACGCTATGGCTACACCTTC	CASSERRRGRRYGYTF
TRBV28	NA	NA	TRBJ1-6	TGTGCCAGCAAGGTCTACGCAGGGGCACCCCTCCACTTT	CASKVYAGAPLHF
TRBV5-5	NA	NA	TRBJ2-4	TGTGCCAGCAGCTCCTCTGAAAACATTCAGTACTTC	CASSSSENIQYF
TRBV10-3	NA	TRBD1	TRBJ2-7	TGTGCCATCAGCACAGGGGGCGACGAGCAGTACTTC	CAISTGGDEQYF
TRBV5-1	NA	TRBD1	TRBJ2-7	TGCGCCAGCAGCTTGTTCGGACAGGCAGCCCACGAGCAGTACTTC	CASSLFGQAAHEQYF
TRBV4-1	NA	NA	TRBJ2-1	TGCGCCAGCAGCCCCCAGACTAGGCAGAGGGGCAATGAGCAGTTCTTC	CASSPQTRQRGNEQFF
TRBV7-9	NA	NA	TRBJ2-3	TGTGCCAGCAGCTTCTCAGAGGGTGGCGGCGATACGCAGTATTTT	CASSFSEGGGDTQYF
TRBV15	NA	NA	TRBJ1-2	TGTGCCACCAGCAGAGTAGGGACAAGGGCCTATGGCTACACCTTC	CATSRVGTRAYGYTF
TRBV5-1	once	TRBD2	TRBJ2-7	TGCGCCAGCAGCTTGGAGGGCCTAGCGGCTAGCAACGAGCAGTACTTC	CASSLEGLAASNEQYF
TRBV7-9	NA	TRBD2	TRBJ2-5	TGTGCCAGCAGCTTAGTATACGGGAGGCTAGTGACCCAGTACTTC	CASSLVYGRLVTQYF
TRBV5-1	NA	NA	TRBJ1-1	TGCGCCAGCAGCTTAGATTTCGGGGTGAACACTGAAGCTTTCTTT	CASSLDFGVNTEAFF
TRBV10-3	NA	TRBD1	TRBJ1-2	TGTGCCATCAGTGAATTAGGACAGGATAGTAACTATGGCTACACCTTC	CAISELGQDSNYGYTF
TRBV6-5	NA	TRBD1	TRBJ1-1	TGTGCCAGCATCCAACTACAGGGGGCGAACACTGAAGCTTTCTTT	CASIQLQGANTEAFF
TRBV6-5	NA	NA	TRBJ1-1	TGTGCCAGCAGTTACCCGGGGGGCACTGAAGCTTTCTTT	CASSYPGGTEAFF
TRBV27	NA	NA	TRBJ1-2	TGTGCCAGCAGTTTATCGATGCGGGGGGACGCGGGCGGCTACACCTTC	CASSLSMRGDAGGYTF
TRBV19	NA	TRBD1	TRBJ1-2	TGTGCCAGTATTGGGACAGGGGACTATGGCTACACCTTC	CASIGTGDYGYTF
TRBV7-9	many	NA	TRBJ2-3	TGTGCCAGCACGAAGGGGAGCACAGATACGCAGTATTTT	CASTKGSTDTQYF
TRBV7-2	NA	NA	TRBJ1-2	TGTGCCAGCAGCTTTCAGGGGCCGCCCTATGGCTACACCTTC	CASSFQGPPYGYTF
TRBV11-2	NA	NA	TRBJ2-2	TGTGCCAGCGGCGACGGGGGAAACACCGGGGAGCTGTTTTTT	CASGDGGNTGELFF
TRBV18	NA	NA	TRBJ2-2	TGTGCCAGCTCACCCCAGGGTGACACCGGGGAGCTGTTTTTT	CASSPQGDTGELFF
TRBV5-1	NA	NA	TRBJ2-7	TGCGCCAGCAGCTTGGGGGCAGCCTACGAGCAGTACTTC	CASSLGAAYEQYF
TRBV7-8	NA	TRBD1	TRBJ1-2	TGTGCCAGCAGCTTAGTGTCTTATAGGGGGCTGGTTTATGGCTACACCTTC	CASSLVSYRGLVYGYTF
TRBV25-1	NA	NA	TRBJ2-5	TGTTCCGTGACCGGGAAGGAAGAGACCCAGTACTTC	CSVTGKEETQYF
TRBV2	NA	NA	TRBJ2-1	TGTGCCAGCAGAGAGAAGGAAGGGAGACTAGGCGGCCACAATGAGCAGTTCTTC	CASREKEGRLGGHNEQFF
TRBV5-1	NA	NA	TRBJ2-6	TGCGCCAGCAGCTTGTCCTCCCAGCGTGGGGCCAACGTCCTGACTTTC	CASSLSSQRGANVLTF
TRBV6-1	NA	TRBD1	TRBJ1-2	TGTGCCAGCAGTGATCCCGGGACAGAATGGGGCTATGGCTACACCTTC	CASSDPGTEWGYGYTF
TRBV29-1	once	NA	TRBJ2-3	TGCAGCGTTGAAAGGGGTGGTTTCACAGATACGCAGTATTTT	CSVERGGFTDTQYF
TRBV6-1	NA	NA	TRBJ2-1	TGTGCCAGCAGTTTGACCGGGTGGAATGAGCAGTTCTTC	CASSLTGWNEQFF
TRBV29-1	NA	TRBD1	TRBJ1-2	TGCAGCGTACCCCCGGGACAGGGAATTAGTGGCTACACCTTC	CSVPPGQGISGYTF
TRBV6-1	NA	NA	TRBJ2-5	TGTGCCAGCAGCTGGACATTCAAAGAGACCCAGTACTTC	CASSWTFKETQYF
TRBV6-1	once	NA	TRBJ2-2	TGTGCCAGCAGTGAAAAGGAGACCGGGGAGCTGTTTTTT	CASSEKETGELFF
TRBV7-8	NA	TRBD1	TRBJ1-4	TGTGCCAGCAGCTCCCGGGACAGGGGAGGTGAAAAACTGTTTTTT	CASSSRDRGGEKLFF
TRBV4-2	NA	NA	TRBJ2-3	TGTGCCAGCAGCCAAAGGGGCGGCCTTCCGCAGTATTTT	CASSQRGGLPQYF
TRBV7-6	NA	TRBD1	TRBJ1-2	TGTGCCAGCAGCTTAGAGACAGGGTTATCCTATGGCTACACCTTC	CASSLETGLSYGYTF
TRBV27	NA	NA	TRBJ1-1	TGTGCCAGCAAAAGTTTTATATTAAAGGGGGGGCCTGAAGCTTTCTTT	CASKSFILKGGPEAFF
TRBV28	once	NA	TRBJ1-4	TGTGCCAGCAGACAACGGGACTCACTAGGGAGTGAAAAACTGTTTTTT	CASRQRDSLGSEKLFF
TRBV19	NA	NA	TRBJ2-7	TGTGCCAGTAGTCCCGGGACATATCCCTACGAGCAGTACTTC	CASSPGTYPYEQYF
TRBV30	NA	NA	TRBJ2-5	TGTGCCTGGAGTGTACAGGCAGGCCGGGAGACCCAGTACTTC	CAWSVQAGRETQYF
TRBV19	NA	NA	TRBJ2-7	TGTGCCAGTAGTGGTACAGGGGACGCGGGGGAGCAGTACTTC	CASSGTGDAGEQYF
TRBV9	NA	NA	TRBJ2-7	TGTGCCAGCAGCCCCTTCGCGGGGATGATCTACGAGCAGTACTTC	CASSPFAGMIYEQYF
TRBV7-8	NA	TRBD1	TRBJ2-7	TGTGCCAGCAGCCCGAGGGGGCCCCCCGGGCCCTACGAGCAGTACTTC	CASSPRGPPGPYEQYF
TRBV7-5	NA	NA	TRBJ1-4	TGTGTCAGAAGCTTAGGGCAGATTAATGAAAAACTGTTTTTT	CVRSLGQINEKLFF
TRBV10-3	NA	NA	TRBJ1-3	TGTGCCATCAGTGATCGCGTGGGAAACACCATATATTTT	CAISDRVGNTIYF
TRBV4-2	NA	NA	TRBJ1-3	TGTGCCAGCAGTGAGGCGGGGATTGCTGGAAACACCATATATTTT	CASSEAGIAGNTIYF
TRBV7-9	NA	NA	TRBJ2-1	TGTGCCAGCAGTCCTACAGGGGGGGAGGCCTACAATGAGCAGTTCTTC	CASSPTGGEAYNEQFF
TRBV5-1	NA	TRBD2	TRBJ2-1	TGCGCCAGCAGCCTGCCGGGACTAGCGGGAGAGGAGCAGTTCTTC	CASSLPGLAGEEQFF
TRBV6-1	NA	NA	TRBJ2-6	TGTGCCAGCACTAAAGAGAGTTCTGGGGCCAACGTCCTGACTTTC	CASTKESSGANVLTF
TRBV6-1	NA	TRBD1	TRBJ1-1	TGTGCCAGCAGCTACAGGGGGCGAATGAACACTGAAGCTTTCTTT	CASSYRGRMNTEAFF